The clone carrying this T cell receptor (beta chain) was counted a few times. The antigen remains undetermined. The authors produced TCR alpha and TCR beta cDNA libraries with sample barcodes and UMIs by 5'RACE using constant-segment primers. A single record per CDR3 protein comes from TCRdb applying MiXCR to the 5' RACE reads. The table has fewer than 60,000 distinct CDR3 sequences, about 12% seen once. The sample belongs to a study of T-cell memory formation after mild COVID-19. Study conclusions and caveats: Clones contracting day 15 to 85 were balanced CD4/CD8; later expanders leaned CD4+. The study detected some responding clones in pre-infection memory, suggesting cross-reactive memory joined.

The CDR3 runs to 15 residues. V dropped 6 bases and J dropped 7; count of bases not matched to a gene: 12. CDR1 and CDR2 from the germline V gene are SQVTM and ANQGSEA. The chain links TRBV29-1 to TRBJ2-2; 9 nucleotides line up with TRBD1. The sample comprised PBMCs or a T cell subset sorted from them (not recorded which). This sequence was found in a man in his late teens or twenties who had mild COVID-19 (a few samples of this study predate the infection). Cell type and time point are not known. The DNA for the CDR3 is TGCAGCGTGAGGAAGGGACAGGGATTCAGCGGGGAGCTGTTTTTT. Translating gives CSVRKGQGFSGELFF.